A single sample is the source of the 12 T cell receptor beta chains below, sequenced in a study of blood T cell repertoires in COVID-19. Sequencing was performed with immunoSEQ multiplex PCR; in TCRdb, only in-frame clones are kept and a portion is missing. The table records 270,000 or so clones, 89% of them present only once. The specimen sequenced was peripheral blood. The receptor set was obtained from a woman aged 40 to 50 who had recovered from COVID-19.

The CDR3 DNA follows: TGTGCCACCAGCAGAGGAGGGGAGGCCGGGGAGCTGTTTTTT. Its protein is CATSRGGEAGELFF. The chain has TRBV15 and TRBJ2-2; TRBD2 is a possible D gene (6 bases). Germline values: CDR1 LNHNV, CDR2 YYDKDF (reference sequence). V was trimmed by 1 base and J by 6 bases, leaving 9 bases between them. The CDR3 consists of 14 residues.

The table lists this clone with a count of one. The rearrangement links TRBV27 to TRBJ1-6; D call uncertain. The CDR3 runs 14 residues. Germline V gene data show CDR1 as MNHEY and CDR2 as SMNVEV (reference sequence). Trimming stripped 4 bases from V and 10 bases from J, with 14 bases between. CDR3 nucleotide sequence: TGTGCCAGCAGTTCCGGGTCTCTGGAATCACCCCTCCACTTT. This encodes CASSSGSLESPLHF.

The chain recombines TRBV5-1 with TRBJ2-3; D gene ambiguous. Per the germline V gene, CDR1 is SGHRS and CDR2 is YFSETQ. The CDR3 runs to 14 residues. Trimming shortened V by 5 bases and J by 1 base, and 11 bases separated the two germline ends. The CDR3 coding sequence is TGCGCCAGCAGAACGGTGGCGGGCACAGATACGCAGTATTTT. It codes for CASRTVAGTDTQYF.

This clone was recorded only once. The rearrangement joins TRBV6-2 or TRBV6-3 to TRBJ2-1, with D possibly TRBD1 on 6 matching bases. The CDR3 totals 14 residues. From germline, CDR1 is MNHEY and CDR2 SVGEGT. Trimming cost V 5 bases and J 4 bases, with 12 bases left between them. Here the CDR3 DNA reads TGTGCCAGCAGTACTTTTACAGGGTACAATGAGCAGTTCTTC. Translating gives CASSTFTGYNEQFF.

The rearrangement uses TRBV5-1 and TRBJ2-7; possibly TRBD1 for D (6 bases). The germline V and J ends were trimmed by 4 bases and 3 bases, with 11 bases remaining between them. Germline V gives CDR1 SGHRS, CDR2 YFSETQ. The CDR3 is 13 residues long. The CDR3 nucleotides are TGCGCCAGCAGCCTCCCGACAGGCTACGAGCAGTACTTC. The encoded protein is CASSLPTGYEQYF.

The chain couples TRBV7-2 to TRBJ1-6; tentative D call: TRBD1 (5 bases). Germline assignment: CDR1 SGHTA and CDR2 FQGNSA. The CDR3 has 14 residues. V was shortened by 4 bases and J by 9 bases, with 13 bases between the two germline ends. As DNA, the CDR3 is TGTGCCAGCAGCTCGGACACCGGAAGTTCACCCCTCCACTTT. Amino acids: CASSSDTGSSPLHF.

The V and J genes are TRBV7-8 and TRBJ2-1, with 12 bases fitting TRBD2. The CDR3 consists of 17 residues. V shed 5 bases, J shed 2 bases, and the junction held 7 bases outside the gene matches. CDR1 is SGHVS and CDR2 is FQNEAQ in the germline V gene. The CDR3, as DNA: TGTGCCAGCAGCCCCTGGACTAGCGGGAACCCCTACAATGAGCAGTTCTTC. Its protein product is CASSPWTSGNPYNEQFF.

The chain uses TRBV11-3 and TRBJ1-1; D call uncertain. V dropped 1 base and J dropped 1 base, with 7 bases sitting between them. The CDR3 has 14 residues. In germline, CDR1 is SGHNT, CDR2 YENEEA. The CDR3 region is CASSLVGWNTEAFF. CDR3 in DNA: TGTGCCAGCAGCTTAGTCGGTTGGAACACTGAAGCTTTCTTT.

The chain recombines TRBV19 with TRBJ1-4; D gene unclear. Trimming took off 4 bases at V and 0 bases at J, with 9 bases between the two ends. The CDR3 has 15 residues. Germline V CDR1 and CDR2: LNHDA, SQIVND (reference sequence). DNA for the CDR3: TGTGCCAGTAGTACTGGCGGAGCAACTAATGAAAAACTGTTTTTT. As protein: CASSTGGATNEKLFF.

The V and J genes are TRBV19 and TRBJ1-5; maybe TRBD1 (6 bases). Trimming pared 5 bases from V and 1 base from J, leaving 12 bases between. Germline CDR1 reads LNHDA; CDR2 reads SQIVND (reference sequence). There are 15 residues in the CDR3. The CDR3 coding sequence is TGTGCCAGTAGTCCGGGGACACCGAGCAATCAGCCCCAGCATTTT. Its translation: CASSPGTPSNQPQHF.

The chain recombines TRBV24-1 with TRBJ2-3; 7 bases are shared with TRBD1. CDR3 length: 13 amino acids. Unmatched junction bases numbered 6, after V lost 11 bases and J lost 2 bases. CDR1 and CDR2 from the germline V gene are KGHDR and SFDVKD. The CDR3 nucleotides are TGTGCCATCGGGACAGTTAACACAGATACGCAGTATTTT. Its translation is CAIGTVNTDTQYF.

This clone was detected once. The chain has TRBV28 and TRBJ1-6; D gene ambiguous. The CDR3 sequence is 12 residues long. Germline V gives CDR1 MDHEN, CDR2 SYDVKM. V was shortened by 2 bases and J by 9 bases, with 5 bases between the two germline ends. CDR3 in amino acids: CASSLLISPLHF. In DNA, the CDR3 is TGTGCCAGCAGTTTACTAATTTCACCCCTCCACTTT.